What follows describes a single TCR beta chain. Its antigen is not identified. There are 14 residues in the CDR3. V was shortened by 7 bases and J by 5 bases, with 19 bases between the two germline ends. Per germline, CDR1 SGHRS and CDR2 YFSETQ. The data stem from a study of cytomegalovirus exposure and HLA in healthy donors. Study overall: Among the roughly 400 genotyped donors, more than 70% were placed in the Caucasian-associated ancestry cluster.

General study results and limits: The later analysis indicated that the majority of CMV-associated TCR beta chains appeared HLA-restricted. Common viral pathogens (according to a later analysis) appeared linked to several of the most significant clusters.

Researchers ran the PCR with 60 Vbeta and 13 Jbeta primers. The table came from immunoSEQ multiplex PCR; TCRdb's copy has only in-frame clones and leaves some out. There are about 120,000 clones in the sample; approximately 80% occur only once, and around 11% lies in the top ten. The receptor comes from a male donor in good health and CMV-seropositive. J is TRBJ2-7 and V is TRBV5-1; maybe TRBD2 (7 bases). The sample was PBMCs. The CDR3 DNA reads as TGCGCCAGCCAGGGGACCGGGGGGATAGACGAGCAGTACTTC. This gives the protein CASQGTGGIDEQYF.